A single sample gave rise to the 2 T cell receptor beta chains below, sequenced in a study of shared clonotypes between healthy human individuals. Generated by immunoSEQ multiplex PCR, the TCRdb table keeps only in-frame clones and is missing some. The profile covers more than 2,000,000 clones, with more than 80% appearing a single time and 0.35% to 0.5% taken by the ten largest. Sequencing was done on a sample of naive CD4+ T cells from PBMCs. The subset is: CD45RA+ positively selected. These receptors came from a man younger than 35 in good health. Some clones in this sample may be carry-over from other donors' samples.

This rearrangement joins TRBV5-4 to TRBJ2-7; D may be TRBD2 (5 bases). V was pared by 2 bases and J by 1 base, with 13 bases between. The CDR3 loop spans 15 amino acids. The V gene's germline CDR1 is SGHNT and CDR2 YYREEE (reference sequence). CDR3 nucleotides: TGTGCCAGCAGCTTTAGGAGCGGTCCTTCCTACGAGCAGTACTTC. Translation gives CASSFRSGPSYEQYF. Variable domain in full (rest from reference TRBV5-4 and TRBJ2-7): ETGVTQSPTHLIKTRGQQVTLRCSSQSGHNTVSWYQQALGQGPQFIFQYYREEENGRGNFPPRFSGLQFPNYSSELNVNALELDDSALYLCASSFRSGPSYEQYFGPGTRLTVT.

Only one count was recorded for this clone. This rearrangement joins TRBV7-6 to TRBJ2-7, with D possibly called TRBD1 or TRBD2 (5 bases each). CDR1 is SGHVS and CDR2 is FNYEAQ in the germline V gene. The CDR3 spans 13 residues. V dropped 5 bases and J dropped 9 bases, with 17 bases sitting between them. The CDR3 bases are TGTGCCAGCAGCCGACTACTGGGGGTCGGGCAGTACTTC. It yields the protein CASSRLLGVGQYF. The full variable domain, in which reference TRBV7-6 and TRBJ2-7 provide the parts outside the CDR3, is GAGVSQSPRYKVTKRGQDVALRCDPISGHVSLYWYRQALGQGPEFLTYFNYEAQQDKSGLPNDRFSAERPEGSISTLTIQRTEQRDSAMYRCASSRLLGVGQYFGPGTRLTVT.